The next 17 T cell receptor beta chains were all read from a single sample in a study of cytomegalovirus exposure and HLA in healthy donors. The primer mix had 60 Vbeta and 13 Jbeta primers. Libraries were prepared by immunoSEQ multiplex PCR; TCRdb keeps only in-frame clonotypes and omits some of them. The sample holds 80,000 to 100,000 clones, around 70% seen once. Input material: PBMCs. These receptors were taken from a young man in good health and CMV-seropositive.

On this clone itself: At one end, the junction sequence differs from germline, possibly due to a read error. The CDR3, as DNA: TGTGCCAGCAGTTATTGGACAGGATCAAACTATGGCTACCCCTTC. The encoded protein is CASSYWTGSNYGYPF. V usage is TRBV6-5 and J usage is TRBJ1-2, with 7 bases fitting TRBD1. CDR1 and CDR2 from the germline V gene are MNHEY and SVGAGI. The CDR3 has 15 amino acids.

The gene calls are TRBV5-8 and TRBJ2-7, with 9 bases identical to TRBD1. CDR1 and CDR2 (germline): SGHTS, YDEGEE. This CDR3 region has 14 residues. The J segment lost 3 bases and the V segment lost 3 bases, leaving 4 bases of the junction unmatched. The CDR3, as DNA: TGTGCCAGCAGCTGGGGGACAGGGAACTACGAGCAGTACTTC. This translates into CASSWGTGNYEQYF.

The chain recombines TRBV7-9 with TRBJ2-7; 9 nucleotides agree with TRBD2. Germline CDR1 reads SEHNR; CDR2 reads FQNEAQ (reference sequence). Trimming cost V 1 base and J 4 bases; bases outside gene matches: 8. The CDR3 spans 16 residues. This CDR3 reads CASSLGGGRVGYEQYF. As DNA, the CDR3 is TGTGCCAGCAGCTTAGGGGGCGGGAGGGTCGGATACGAGCAGTACTTC.

This CDR3 reads CSVRDRAYSYEQYF. As DNA, the CDR3 is TGCAGCGTTCGCGACAGGGCCTACTCCTACGAGCAGTACTTC. This chain uses TRBV29-1 with TRBJ2-7; 7 bases map to TRBD1. Per germline, CDR1 SQVTM and CDR2 ANQGSEA. Trimming cost V 5 bases and J 0 bases; bases outside gene matches: 7. This CDR3 has 14 amino acids.

This rearrangement joins TRBV29-1 to TRBJ1-1; 9 positions match TRBD1. Looked up from germline, CDR1 is SQVTM and CDR2 is ANQGSEA. J lost 5 bases, V lost 1 base, and 5 bases had no gene match. The CDR3 is 14 residues long. CDR3 nucleotides: TGCAGCGTTGAAGTGACAGGGGGGAGAACTGAAGCTTTCTTT. Its protein is CSVEVTGGRTEAFF.

This clone has a single count. The V gene is TRBV14, the J gene TRBJ2-7; 12 bases match TRBD2. Germline trimming cut 6 bases from V and 4 bases from J; bases unmatched to any gene: 7. The length of the CDR3 is 15 residues. Germline CDR1 SGHDN, CDR2 FVKESK. The CDR3 here is CASSRLAGDDYEQYF. DNA of the CDR3: TGTGCCAGCAGTCGACTAGCGGGAGACGATTACGAGCAGTACTTC.

This CDR3 reads CASSPGVNTRSNYGYTF. The CDR3, as DNA: TGCGCCAGCAGCCCAGGGGTCAACACCAGGTCTAACTATGGCTACACCTTC. The chain is built from TRBV4-3 and TRBJ1-2; possible D gene TRBD1, 6 bases. V shed 4 bases and J shed 0 bases, with 18 bases lying between them. Germline V gene lookup returns CDR1 LGHNA and CDR2 YSLEER. The CDR3 length is 17 residues.

The gene calls are TRBV5-6 and TRBJ1-1; 8 nucleotides match TRBD1. CDR3 length: 14 amino acids. Germline V gene data show CDR1 as SGHDT and CDR2 as YYEEEE. V shed 4 bases and J 5 bases; nucleotides not matched to a gene: 7. The CDR3 region has the DNA TGTGCCAGCAGCCCGACAGGGGTATGGACTGAAGCTTTCTTT. This gives the protein CASSPTGVWTEAFF.

The chain links TRBV6-6 to TRBJ1-2; tentative D call: TRBD1 (5 bases). The CDR3 has 14 residues. The ends were cut back, 7 bases at V and 7 bases at J, with 19 bases in the middle. Germline V lookup: CDR1 MNHNY, CDR2 SVGAGI (reference sequence). The DNA for the CDR3 is TGTGCCAGCACCTACGGAGCAGGGATGAGTGGCTACACCTTC. Amino acids: CASTYGAGMSGYTF.

The chain links TRBV5-4 to TRBJ2-2; no reliable D call. CDR3 length: 13 residues. Per the germline V gene, CDR1 is SGHNT and CDR2 is YYREEE (reference sequence). Trimming took off 4 bases at V and 1 base at J, with 5 bases between the two ends. In nucleotides, the CDR3 is TGTGCCAGCAGCCCCCAGAACACCGGGGAGCTGTTTTTT. The encoded protein is CASSPQNTGELFF. The full variable domain, rest sourced from reference TRBV5-4 and TRBJ2-2, is ETGVTQSPTHLIKTRGQQVTLRCSSQSGHNTVSWYQQALGQGPQFIFQYYREEENGRGNFPPRFSGLQFPNYSSELNVNALELDDSALYLCASSPQNTGELFFGEGSRLTVL.

The CDR3 loop reads CASRRQDNQPQHF. In nucleotides, the CDR3 is TGTGCCAGCAGACGACAGGACAATCAGCCCCAGCATTTT. V usage is TRBV6-6 and J usage is TRBJ1-5; TRBD1 is a possible D gene (6 bases). From germline, CDR1 is MNHNY and CDR2 SVGAGI (reference sequence). CDR3 size: 13 residues. The V gene lost 6 bases and the J gene lost 3 bases, with 9 bases spanning the gap.

The chain has TRBV7-2 and TRBJ2-7; weak D call: TRBD1 (6 bases). The germline CDR1 and CDR2 sequences are SGHTA and FQGNSA. Trimming cost V 5 bases and J 7 bases, with 15 bases left between them. The CDR3 covers 13 residues. CDR3 sequence reads: CASSPQGYGEQYF. The CDR3 bases are TGTGCCAGCAGCCCACAGGGATATGGAGAGCAGTACTTC.

V gene TRBV7-3 combines with J gene TRBJ2-5, with a weak D call TRBD2 (5 bases). The CDR3 runs 13 residues. Germline-derived CDR1 and CDR2 are SGHTA and FQGTGA. Trimming stripped 4 bases from V and 4 bases from J, with 10 bases between. CDR3: CASSYGVGETQYF. The CDR3 DNA follows: TGTGCCAGCAGCTACGGGGTAGGAGAGACCCAGTACTTC.

The chain couples TRBV15 to TRBJ2-5; 8 positions agree with TRBD1. Losses at the gene ends were 2 bases for V and 4 bases for J; bases not matched to a gene: 6. The CDR3 runs 15 residues. Germline V CDR1 and CDR2: LNHNV, YYDKDF (reference sequence). The CDR3 bases are TGTGCCACCAGCAGATCACAGGGGGTCAGAGAGACCCAGTACTTC. Protein: CATSRSQGVRETQYF. The full variable domain, in which reference TRBV15 and TRBJ2-5 provide the parts outside the CDR3, is DAMVIQNPRYQVTQFGKPVTLSCSQTLNHNVMYWYQQKSSQAPKLLFHYYDKDFNNEADTPDNFQSRRPNTSFCFLDIRSPGLGDTAMYLCATSRSQGVRETQYFGPGTRLLVL.

The genes are TRBV18 and TRBJ1-1; D uncertain. V was trimmed by 6 bases and J by 1 base, leaving 12 bases between them. This CDR3 comprises 14 residues. Germline V gives CDR1 KGHSH, CDR2 LQKENI. CDR3 DNA: TGTGCCAGCTCGGGCCTAAGCCAGAACACTGAAGCTTTCTTT. The encoded protein is CASSGLSQNTEAFF.

V usage is TRBV7-8 and J usage is TRBJ1-4; D is undetermined. Germline values: CDR1 SGHVS, CDR2 FQNEAQ. This CDR3 contains 13 residues. Trimming shortened V by 2 bases and J by 6 bases, and 7 bases separated the two germline ends. CDR3 loop: CASSLRRDEKLFF. The DNA for the CDR3 is TGTGCCAGCAGCTTACGGAGGGATGAAAAACTGTTTTTT.

The V gene is TRBV20-1, the J gene TRBJ2-1; D call uncertain. Germline-derived CDR1 and CDR2 are DFQATT and SNEGSKA (reference sequence). Trimming removed 3 bases at V and 4 bases at J, with 4 bases between. This CDR3 comprises 11 residues. CDR3 nucleotide sequence: TGCAGTGCTAGCCAATACAATGAGCAGTTCTTC. Amino acids: CSASQYNEQFF.